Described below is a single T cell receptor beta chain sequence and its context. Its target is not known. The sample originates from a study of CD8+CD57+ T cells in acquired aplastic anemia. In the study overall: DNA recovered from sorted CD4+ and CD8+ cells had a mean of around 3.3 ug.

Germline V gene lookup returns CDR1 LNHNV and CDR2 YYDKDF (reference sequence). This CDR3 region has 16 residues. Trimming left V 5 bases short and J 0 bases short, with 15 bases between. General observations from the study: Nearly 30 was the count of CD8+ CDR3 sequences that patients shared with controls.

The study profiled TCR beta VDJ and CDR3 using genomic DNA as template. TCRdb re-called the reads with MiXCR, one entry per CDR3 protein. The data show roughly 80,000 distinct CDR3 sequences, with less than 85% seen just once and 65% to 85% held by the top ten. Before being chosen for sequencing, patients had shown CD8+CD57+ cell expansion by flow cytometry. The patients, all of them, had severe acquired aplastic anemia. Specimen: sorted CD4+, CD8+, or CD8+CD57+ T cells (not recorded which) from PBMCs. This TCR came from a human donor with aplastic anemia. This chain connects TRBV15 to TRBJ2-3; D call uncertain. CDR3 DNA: TGTGCCACCAGCCGGAGCCGGGTACTAAGCACAGATACGCAGTATTTT. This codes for CATSRSRVLSTDTQYF.